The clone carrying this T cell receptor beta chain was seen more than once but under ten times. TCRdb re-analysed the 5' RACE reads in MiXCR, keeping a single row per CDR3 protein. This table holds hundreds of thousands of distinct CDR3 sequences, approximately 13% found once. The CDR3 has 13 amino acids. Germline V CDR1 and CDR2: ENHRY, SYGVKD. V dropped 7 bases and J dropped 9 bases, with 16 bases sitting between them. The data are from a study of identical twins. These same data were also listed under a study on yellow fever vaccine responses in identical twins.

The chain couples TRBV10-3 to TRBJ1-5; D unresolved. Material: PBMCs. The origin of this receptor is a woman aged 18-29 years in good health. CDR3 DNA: TGTGCCATCACGAGGCGTCAGGAGGGGCCCCAGCATTTT. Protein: CAITRRQEGPQHF.